This T cell receptor beta chain is from a study of T-cell reconstitution after alpha-beta-depleted transplantation in children. In this sample, this clonotype turned up many times. Trimming cost V 4 bases and J 9 bases, with 13 bases left between them. CDR1 is MNHEY and CDR2 is SVGEGT in the germline V gene. The CDR3 sequence is 13 residues long. Unique molecular identifiers were built into the TCRbeta library. TCRdb used MiXCR to reprocess the PCR reads, holding one entry per CDR3 protein. The sample holds about 460,000 distinct CDR3 sequences, roughly an eighth seen once. Sequencing was performed on PBMCs from the stem cell graft donor, taken from the stem cell graft. The chain has TRBV6-2 or TRBV6-3 and TRBJ2-1, with D perhaps given as TRBD1 or TRBD2 (5 bases each). This sequence originates from a human donor who donated a stem cell graft to a child with combined immunodeficiency. CDR3 nucleotides: TGTGCCAGCAGTTTTAGGGGCGAGGGTGAGCAGTTCTTC. This translates into CASSFRGEGEQFF.